The 21 T cell receptor beta chains given below trace back to one sample, sequenced in a study of vaccination and CD4 T cells after COVID-19. MiXCR, applied by TCRdb to the PCR reads, yields one record per CDR3 protein. The sample lists some 29,000 distinct CDR3 sequences; roughly 45% were seen once. Time point: late sampling 161 to 241 days after vaccination in three convalescent patients. The sample was CD4+ T cells from blood, taken about 7 months after SARS-CoV-2 vaccination. These receptors were collected from a human donor who had recovered from COVID-19.

The V gene is TRBV6-1, the J gene TRBJ1-2; possibly TRBD1 for D (5 bases). The V gene lost 3 bases and the J gene lost 4 bases, with 18 bases spanning the gap. The CDR3 spans 16 residues. Germline V gives CDR1 MNHNS, CDR2 SASEGT. CDR3 nucleotides: TGTGCCAGCAGTGATCGGGGCCAGAAAGCGGTCTATGGCTACACCTTC. As protein: CASSDRGQKAVYGYTF.

This clonotype was counted a few times. The chain is built from TRBV11-3 and TRBJ2-7; D is perhaps TRBD2 (6 bases). V was trimmed by 5 bases and J by 5 bases, leaving 10 bases between them. The CDR3 consists of 12 residues. Germline V gene data show CDR1 as SGHNT and CDR2 as YENEEA. In nucleotides, the CDR3 is TGTGCCAGCAGCCAGACTAGTGACGAGCAGTACTTC. Its protein product is CASSQTSDEQYF. The entire variable domain, with the rest obtained from reference TRBV11-3 and TRBJ2-7, is as follows: EAGVVQSPRYKIIEKKQPVAFWCNPISGHNTLYWYLQNLGQGPELLIRYENEEAVDDSQLPKDRFSAERLKGVDSTLKIQPAELGDSAVYLCASSQTSDEQYFGPGTRLTVT.

The chain employs TRBV7-9 and TRBJ2-3; 10 positions agree with TRBD1. The junction had 3 bases not matched to a gene; V was cut back by 5 bases and J by 1 base. The CDR3 sequence is 15 residues long. Germline V CDR1 and CDR2: SEHNR, FQNEAQ (reference sequence). The CDR3 DNA follows: TGTGCCAGCAGCCAGGGGACAGGGGGCACAGATACGCAGTATTTT. Residues: CASSQGTGGTDTQYF.

The CDR3 nucleotides read TGTGCCAGCAGTTACTCTGGGACTAGCTATTCGGAGACCCAGTACTTC. Amino acid sequence: CASSYSGTSYSETQYF. This rearrangement joins TRBV6-2 or TRBV6-3 to TRBJ2-5, with TRBD2 matching over 9 bases. The germline gives CDR1 MNHEY, CDR2 SVGEGT. The V and J ends lost 0 bases and 5 bases, in that order; junction bases with no gene match: 7. The CDR3 runs to 16 residues.

This clonotype was observed a handful of times. The rearrangement links TRBV6-5 to TRBJ1-6; possibly TRBD1 for D (5 bases). Germline lookup yields CDR1 MNHEY and CDR2 SVGAGI. The CDR3 loop spans 16 amino acids. V lost 0 bases, J lost 0 bases, and 6 bases lay in between. The chain's CDR3 is CASSYSRGSYNSPLHF. The CDR3 coding sequence is TGTGCCAGCAGTTACTCGAGGGGCTCCTATAATTCACCCCTCCACTTT.

This sequence joins TRBV12-3 or TRBV12-4 and TRBJ2-7, with D hard to call. The CDR3 spans 11 residues. V lost 3 bases to trimming and J lost 5 bases, with 5 bases between them. CDR3 protein: CASSLSDEQYF. Written as DNA, the CDR3 is TGTGCCAGCAGTTTGAGTGACGAGCAGTACTTC.

Only one count was recorded for this clonotype. The chain uses TRBV6-4 and TRBJ2-1; 7 bases are a match to TRBD1. The CDR3 is made up of 16 amino acids. Germline V gene sequence: CDR1 MRHNA, CDR2 SNTAGT. V trimming: 0 bases; J trimming: 7 bases; junction bases outside the gene matches: 9. This chain's CDR3 is CASSDSGRGISNEQFF. CDR3 nucleotide sequence: TGTGCCAGCAGTGACTCGGGCAGGGGGATCAGTAATGAGCAGTTCTTC.

The chain employs TRBV24-1 and TRBJ2-4; D gene uncertain. CDR1 KGHDR and CDR2 SFDVKD come from the germline V gene. CDR3 length: 14 residues. The V and J ends lost 4 bases and 7 bases respectively, with 13 bases between them. CDR3 protein: CATSDSPGRNIQYF. DNA for the CDR3: TGTGCCACCAGTGACAGTCCCGGGCGGAACATTCAGTACTTC.

This clonotype showed up just a few times. V gene TRBV28 combines with J gene TRBJ1-5; maybe TRBD1 (5 bases). The CDR3 consists of 15 residues. Per germline, CDR1 MDHEN and CDR2 SYDVKM. V lost 5 bases and J 5 bases, leaving 16 bases between the germline ends. CDR3 protein: CASSTPGRTDQPQHF. CDR3 sequence (DNA): TGTGCCAGCAGTACTCCGGGACGGACCGATCAGCCCCAGCATTTT.

The gene calls are TRBV19 and TRBJ1-5; TRBD1 matches 11 bases. After removal of 6 bases from V and 6 bases from J, the junction contained 4 bases not matched to a gene. This CDR3 contains 14 residues. Germline CDR1 is LNHDA and CDR2 is SQIVND (reference sequence). Here the CDR3 reads CASSAGTGGQPQHF. The CDR3 DNA is TGTGCCAGTAGCGCTGGGACAGGGGGTCAGCCCCAGCATTTT. Complete variable domain (other parts from reference TRBV19 and TRBJ1-5): DGGITQSPKYLFRKEGQNVTLSCEQNLNHDAMYWYRQDPGQGLRLIYYSQIVNDFQKGDIAEGYSVSREKKESFPLTVTSAQKNPTAFYLCASSAGTGGQPQHFGDGTRLSIL.

The sample holds a few counts of this clonotype. The chain uses TRBV7-9 and TRBJ2-1; TRBD2 aligns across 11 bases. The CDR3 loop spans 14 amino acids. Germline CDR1 SEHNR, CDR2 FQNEAQ (reference sequence). V lost 2 bases to trimming and J lost 7 bases; unmatched junction nucleotides: 1. CDR3 nucleotide sequence: TGTGCCAGCAGCTTAAGGACTAGCGGGAATGAGCAGTTCTTC. This gives the protein CASSLRTSGNEQFF.

This chain links TRBV19 with TRBJ1-5, with D hard to call. Germline assignment: CDR1 LNHDA and CDR2 SQIVND (reference sequence). Trimming removed 7 bases at V and 7 bases at J, with 14 bases between. The CDR3 loop spans 13 amino acids. The CDR3 protein is CASTFDRSQPQHF. In nucleotides, the CDR3 is TGTGCCAGTACTTTTGACCGTTCACAGCCCCAGCATTTT.

The CDR3 spells CSARDHRGPWETQYF. The CDR3 bases are TGCAGTGCTAGAGATCATCGGGGCCCCTGGGAGACCCAGTACTTC. The V gene is TRBV20-1, the J gene TRBJ2-5; D tentatively reads TRBD1 or TRBD2 (5 bases each). V shed 0 bases and J shed 5 bases, with 16 bases lying between them. From germline, CDR1 is DFQATT and CDR2 SNEGSKA (reference sequence). CDR3 size: 15 residues.

The sample holds one count of this clonotype. The J gene is TRBJ2-7, the V gene TRBV6-1; TRBD2 agrees at 7 bases. Trimming at V came to 2 bases and at J to 4 bases, leaving 17 bases not matched to a gene. CDR1 and CDR2 (germline): MNHNS, SASEGT. The CDR3 sequence is 18 residues long. The CDR3 DNA reads TGTGCCAGCAGTGAACGGGGCCTAGCGGACTTCCCCCAATACGAGCAGTACTTC. It specifies CASSERGLADFPQYEQYF.

The chain carries TRBV6-1 and TRBJ2-2; D may be TRBD1 (5 bases). The V gene's germline CDR1 is MNHNS and CDR2 SASEGT. The CDR3 is 14 amino acids. V was clipped by 2 bases and J by 3 bases, with 7 bases between them. The CDR3, as DNA: TGTGCCAGCAGTGAAAGGGGTCACACCGGGGAGCTGTTTTTT. Its protein product is CASSERGHTGELFF.

The table lists this clonotype with a few counts. This chain joins TRBV20-1 and TRBJ1-5; D call uncertain. The germline V and J ends were trimmed by 3 bases and 0 bases, with 6 bases remaining between them. Looked up from germline, CDR1 is DFQATT and CDR2 is SNEGSKA (reference sequence). CDR3 length: 13 residues. Here the CDR3 reads CSARSTSNQPQHF. Here the CDR3 DNA reads TGCAGTGCTAGGTCCACTAGCAATCAGCCCCAGCATTTT.

Only a few counts were recorded for this clonotype. The chain recombines TRBV20-1 with TRBJ2-3; a weak D match, TRBD2 (5 bases). The V gene lost 4 bases and the J gene lost 1 base, with 12 bases spanning the gap. CDR1 and CDR2 (germline): DFQATT, SNEGSKA (reference sequence). The CDR3 covers 14 residues. The CDR3 DNA reads as TGCAGTGCTACCATCAGCGGCCGCACAGATACGCAGTATTTT. It is translated as CSATISGRTDTQYF.

V usage is TRBV7-8 and J usage is TRBJ1-3, with D unclear. The CDR3 contains 13 residues. The V end was cut by 3 bases, the J end by 3 bases, with 6 bases between. From germline, CDR1 is SGHVS and CDR2 FQNEAQ. The CDR3 region has the DNA TGTGCCAGCAGCTTGGGGAATGGAAACACCATATATTTT. This encodes CASSLGNGNTIYF.

Only a few counts were recorded for this clonotype. The chain couples TRBV7-2 to TRBJ2-6; the D gene is possibly TRBD1 (5 bases). Trimming cost V 1 base and J 0 bases, with 13 bases left between them. CDR3 length: 18 amino acids. Germline loops: CDR1 SGHTA, CDR2 FQGNSA. The CDR3 protein is CASSLGRGLSSGANVLTF. The CDR3 nucleotides are TGTGCCAGCAGCTTAGGTAGGGGCCTGAGCTCTGGGGCCAACGTCCTGACTTTC.

This clonotype was counted a few times. The chain combines TRBV7-9 with TRBJ2-7; 11 nucleotides agree with TRBD2. After removal of 4 bases from V and 3 bases from J, the junction contained 5 bases not matched to a gene. This CDR3 is built from 15 residues. Germline V gene lookup returns CDR1 SEHNR and CDR2 FQNEAQ (reference sequence). The CDR3 region has the DNA TGTGCCAGCAGCTGGACTAGCGGGTTTGTCTACGAGCAGTACTTC. Residues: CASSWTSGFVYEQYF. Using reference TRBV7-9 and TRBJ2-7 for the parts outside the CDR3, the full variable domain is DTGVSQNPRHKITKRGQNVTFRCDPISEHNRLYWYRQTLGQGPEFLTYFQNEAQLEKSRLLSDRFSAERPKGSFSTLEIQRTEQGDSAMYLCASSWTSGFVYEQYFGPGTRLTVT.

This chain links TRBV19 with TRBJ1-1; D gene uncertain. Germline loops: CDR1 LNHDA, CDR2 SQIVND (reference sequence). V lost 3 bases and J 7 bases, leaving 18 bases between the germline ends. This CDR3 is 15 amino acids long. CDR3 sequence: CASSISPRSPHEAFF. CDR3 DNA sequence: TGTGCCAGTAGTATCTCCCCTCGCAGCCCCCATGAAGCTTTCTTT. Using reference TRBV19 and TRBJ1-1 for the parts outside the CDR3, the full variable domain is DGGITQSPKYLFRKEGQNVTLSCEQNLNHDAMYWYRQDPGQGLRLIYYSQIVNDFQKGDIAEGYSVSREKKESFPLTVTSAQKNPTAFYLCASSISPRSPHEAFFGQGTRLTVV.